This entry features one TCR beta chain sequence. Beta-chain TCR CDR3 regions were amplified from RNA transcripts. In the first round, RT-PCR was carried out with HTBI primers, and a multiplex PCR formed the second round. TCRdb used MiXCR to reprocess the multiplex PCR reads, holding one entry per CDR3 protein. The sample includes some 750,000 distinct CDR3 sequences, 40% seen only once; the top ten take approximately 43%. V trimming: 8 bases; J trimming: 5 bases; junction bases outside the gene matches: 5. Germline V gives CDR1 SNHLY, CDR2 FYNNEI. The CDR3 totals 12 residues. Clinical symptoms and serum thyroxine were used for diagnosis; TRAb, thyroid ultrasound and orbital computed tomography were also relied on. The sample originates from a study of Graves' ophthalmopathy and Graves' hyperthyroidism.

The gene calls are TRBV2 and TRBJ2-5; TRBD2 aligns across 7 bases. The sample taken for sequencing was peripheral blood. The sequence derives from an adult man with Graves' ophthalmopathy. The CDR3 reads CASLSLAETQYF. In DNA, the CDR3 is TGTGCCAGCTTATCACTAGCGGAGACCCAGTACTTC.